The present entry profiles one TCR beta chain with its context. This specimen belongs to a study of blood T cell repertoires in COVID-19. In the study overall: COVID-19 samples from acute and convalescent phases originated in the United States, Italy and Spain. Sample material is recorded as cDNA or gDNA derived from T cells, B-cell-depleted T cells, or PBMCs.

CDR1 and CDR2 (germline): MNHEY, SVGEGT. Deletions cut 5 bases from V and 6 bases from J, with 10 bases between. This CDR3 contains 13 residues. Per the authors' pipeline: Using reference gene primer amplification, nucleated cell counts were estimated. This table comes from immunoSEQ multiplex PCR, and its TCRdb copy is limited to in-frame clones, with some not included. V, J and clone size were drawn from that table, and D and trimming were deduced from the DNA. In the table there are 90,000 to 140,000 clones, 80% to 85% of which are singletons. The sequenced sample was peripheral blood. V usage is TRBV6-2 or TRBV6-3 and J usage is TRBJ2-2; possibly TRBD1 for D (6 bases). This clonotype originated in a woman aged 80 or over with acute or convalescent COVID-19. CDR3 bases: TGTGCCAGCAGTCGGGACACGGCCGGGGAGCTGTTTTTT. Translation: CASSRDTAGELFF.